The text below deals with one T cell receptor beta chain. Its target antigen remains unknown. No much larger clone exists at a distance of one base, and base qualities are not known. The entry originates in a study of blood T cells in healthy people across ages (dated by TCRdb to about 2015). Notes on the research overall: In model experiments, template switching captured about one uniquely barcoded TCR beta cDNA molecule for every two T cells. Donors were grouped into four age groups: young (average approximately 15 years), middle-aged (roughly 40), aged (about 60) and long-lived (approximately 81). Using deep sequencing normalized with unique cDNA molecular identifiers, the study measured how TCR beta repertoire diversity changes with age. Donors of different ages were randomly distributed across sequencing lanes to avoid experimental bias. Using the same blood draw, the study looked at two additional independent replicas of 1 million unique cDNA reads for two donors, one aged 18 to 30 and the other aged 80 or older. The paper as a whole reports these results and caveats: Compared with the aged group, more naive CD4+ T cells, fewer expanded clones and increased TCR diversity were shown by the long-lived group, suggesting age selection. Since profiling was done on bulk unsorted PBMCs, naive and antigen-experienced compartments could not be conclusively compared. Observed TCR beta diversity per million T cells fell roughly linearly with age, and a significant reduction was already apparent by age roughly 40. Donor CMV infection status was unknown, potentially confounding age-related changes in expanded clonotypes. Estimates of total diversity from one million sequenced T cells were regarded as lower bounds and underestimates. There was a strong correlation between observed TCR beta diversity and the percentage of naive T cells measured by flow cytometry.

The roughly 37 donors, aged about 6 to 95 years, were systemically healthy Caucasian individuals from Russia. Ten milliliters of peripheral blood were drawn from each donor into EDTA-treated Vacutainer tubes. Ficoll-Paque density-gradient centrifugation was used to isolate PBMCs, with at least 7 million per sample. Trizol reagent was used to extract total RNA from the PBMCs, yielding at least 5 micrograms per sample. Naive CD45RAhigh/CD27high T cell percentages were measured by flow cytometry on a PBMC aliquot from every donor. Trimmed from V: 6 bases; trimmed from J: 3 bases; junction bases lacking a gene match: 6. From the cysteine up to the phenylalanine, the CDR3 has a length of 14 residues. The read is trimmed to its CDR3 DNA, 42 bases read in frame from base 1. Library construction relied on 5' RACE. TCRdb names Illumina HiSeq 2500 as the instrument used. A second PCR of about 7 to 12 cycles was run with a J-beta primer mix and a sample-barcoded 5' primer. A template-switch 5' adaptor carrying 12 random nucleotides introduced a unique molecular identifier onto each TCR beta cDNA molecule. Each sample yielded at least 2.5 million CDR3-containing paired-end reads. First-strand cDNA was synthesized from all RNA with the Mint cDNA synthesis kit, primed by a TRBC-specific oligonucleotide. After uracil-DNA glycosylase treatment, a first 18-cycle PCR used universal primers M1SS and BC2_uni_R on all cDNA. Concerning the study's data processing: For normalization, 1 million high-quality reads, each with a distinct molecular identifier, were randomly selected from each sample. Reads with shared molecular identifiers were discarded instead of being binned into consensus sequences. CDR3 identification, clonotype clustering and error correction used MiTCR with a Q25 quality threshold and the strictest error-elimination algorithm. A nonparametric unseen species model with Euler transformation was used to estimate lower-bound total TCR beta diversity. The public reads were run again by TCRdb, first through fastp at Q25 and then through MiXCR, and only productive beta chains were kept. Each CDR3 protein appears once, grouped with its most common genes and DNA. The V and J calls and clone size are TCRdb's, not the authors'. The sample table contains over 1.5 million distinct CDR3 sequences; only one count was recorded for around half of them. The ten largest clones capture roughly 2% of the sample.

This TCR was recovered from a woman between 40 and 50 years old in good health. Here the chain combines TRBV12-3 or TRBV12-4 and TRBJ1-2, and TRBD1 aligns with 8 junction nucleotides. The sample taken for sequencing was blood. The CDR3 protein is CASRKQGEDYGYTF. The DNA is TGTGCCAGCAGGAAACAGGGGGAGGACTATGGCTACACCTTC.